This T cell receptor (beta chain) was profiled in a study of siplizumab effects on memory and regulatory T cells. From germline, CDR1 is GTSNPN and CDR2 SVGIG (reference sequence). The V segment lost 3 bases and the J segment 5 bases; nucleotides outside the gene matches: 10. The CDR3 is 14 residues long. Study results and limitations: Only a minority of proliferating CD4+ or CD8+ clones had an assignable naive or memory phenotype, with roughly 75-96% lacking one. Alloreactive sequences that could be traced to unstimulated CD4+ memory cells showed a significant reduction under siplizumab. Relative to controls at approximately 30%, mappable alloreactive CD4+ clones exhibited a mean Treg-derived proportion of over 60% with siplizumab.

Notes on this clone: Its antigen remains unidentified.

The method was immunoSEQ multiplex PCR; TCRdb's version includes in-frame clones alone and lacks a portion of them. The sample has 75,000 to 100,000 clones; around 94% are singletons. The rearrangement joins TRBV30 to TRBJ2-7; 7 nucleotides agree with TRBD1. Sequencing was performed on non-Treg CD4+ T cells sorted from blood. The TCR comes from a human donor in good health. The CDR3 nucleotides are TGTGCCTGGAGGCGTCCAGGGGGTTGGGACGAGCAGTACTTC. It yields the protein CAWRRPGGWDEQYF.